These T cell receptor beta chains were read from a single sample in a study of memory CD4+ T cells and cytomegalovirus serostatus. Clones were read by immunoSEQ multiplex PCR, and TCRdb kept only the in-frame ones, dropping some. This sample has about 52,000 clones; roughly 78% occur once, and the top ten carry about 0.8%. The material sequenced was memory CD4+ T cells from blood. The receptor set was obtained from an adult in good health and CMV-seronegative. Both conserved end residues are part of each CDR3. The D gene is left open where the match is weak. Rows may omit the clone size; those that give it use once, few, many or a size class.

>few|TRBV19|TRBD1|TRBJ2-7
TGTGCCAGTAGTATGGGGGGACAGGGGGCCTACGAGCAGTACTTC
CASSMGGQGAYEQYF
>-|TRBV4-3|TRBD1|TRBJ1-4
TGCGCCAGCAGCCAAGACCCTCGCGACAGGGGAGTGAACGAAAAACTGTTTTTT
CASSQDPRDRGVNEKLFF
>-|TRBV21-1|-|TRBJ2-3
TGTGCCAGCAGCGACTGGCGGGGCACAGATACGCAGTATTTT
CASSDWRGTDTQYF
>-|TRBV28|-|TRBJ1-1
TGTGCCAGCAGTTACGGTCAAGCTTTCTTT
CASSYGQAFF
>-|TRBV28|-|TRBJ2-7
TGTGCCAGCAGTTTGGAGGGGGGCGAGTACGAGCAGTACTTC
CASSLEGGEYEQYF
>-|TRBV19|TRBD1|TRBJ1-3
TGTGCCAGTAGTCCTCGGACAGGAACTGGAAACACCATATATTTT
CASSPRTGTGNTIYF
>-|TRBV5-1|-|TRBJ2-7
TGCGCCAGCAGCTTGGACCTAAACGTAGACGAGCAGTACTTC
CASSLDLNVDEQYF
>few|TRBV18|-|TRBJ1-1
TGTGCCAGCTCATCTCCCGAGAGCATGAACACTGAAGCTTTCTTT
CASSSPESMNTEAFF
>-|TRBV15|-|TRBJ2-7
TGTGCCACCAGCAGAGTAATGGGATACGAGCAGTACTTC
CATSRVMGYEQYF
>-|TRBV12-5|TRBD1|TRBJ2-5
TGTGCTAGTGGGGGGGACAGGGGCGAGACCCAGTACTTC
CASGGDRGETQYF
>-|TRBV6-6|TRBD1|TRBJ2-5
TGTGCCAGCAGTAACTCGGACAGGGGCAAGACCCAGTACTTC
CASSNSDRGKTQYF
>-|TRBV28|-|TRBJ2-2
TGTGCCAGCAGTCCCCACGTCCGTGGAGACACCGGGGAGCTGTTTTTT
CASSPHVRGDTGELFF
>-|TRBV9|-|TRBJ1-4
TGTGCCAGCAGCGTAGCTACTGGACGGACTAATGAAAAACTGTTTTTT
CASSVATGRTNEKLFF
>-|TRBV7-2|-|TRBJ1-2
TGTGCCAGCAGCTCCCTGGGACTTAATCTCGGGTCTAACTATGGCTACACCTTC
CASSSLGLNLGSNYGYTF
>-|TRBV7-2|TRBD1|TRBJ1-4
TGTGCCAGCAGCTCGCCCCAGGGGGCGAGGGAAAAACTGTTTTTT
CASSSPQGAREKLFF
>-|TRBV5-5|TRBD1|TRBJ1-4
TGTGCCAGCAGCTTGGAGGACAGGGGGAATATAGGTACTAATGAAAAACTGTTTTTT
CASSLEDRGNIGTNEKLFF
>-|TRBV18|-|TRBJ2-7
TGTGCCAGCTCACCGATGCCCGGGACACTTAACTACGAGCAGTACTTC
CASSPMPGTLNYEQYF
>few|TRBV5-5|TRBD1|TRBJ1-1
TGTGCCAGCAGCTCTCGGGACAGTCCCCTGGCTGAAGCTTTCTTT
CASSSRDSPLAEAFF
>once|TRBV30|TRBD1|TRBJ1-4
TGTGCCTGGAGTGTACTCGCAGGGGGACAGTTTAATGAAAAACTGTTTTTT
CAWSVLAGGQFNEKLFF
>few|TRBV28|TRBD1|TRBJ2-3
TGTGCCAGCAGTTTAACCGGACAGGGATTAGATACGCAGTATTTT
CASSLTGQGLDTQYF
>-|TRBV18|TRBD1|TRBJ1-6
TGTGCCAGCTCACCAGGACAGGGATCGGGAAATTCACCCCTCCACTTT
CASSPGQGSGNSPLHF
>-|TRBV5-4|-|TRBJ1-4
TGTGCCAGCAGCTCCGGGGGTGACAGCGAAAAACTGTTTTTT
CASSSGGDSEKLFF
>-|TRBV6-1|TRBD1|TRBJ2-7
TGTGCCAGCAGTAGGGGACAGGGGAGGCACGAGCAGTACTTC
CASSRGQGRHEQYF
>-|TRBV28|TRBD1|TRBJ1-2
TGTGCCAGCAGAACGGACAGGGTAAACTATGGCTACACCTTC
CASRTDRVNYGYTF
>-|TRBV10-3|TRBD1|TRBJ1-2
TGTGCCATCAGTTCAAGCTCCGGGACAGGGGGTCTCTATGGCTACACCTTC
CAISSSSGTGGLYGYTF
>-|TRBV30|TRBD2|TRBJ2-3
TGTGCCTGGAGTCGGACTAGCGGGGGACAGGGCACAGATACGCAGTATTTT
CAWSRTSGGQGTDTQYF
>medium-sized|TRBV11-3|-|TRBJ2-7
TGTGCCAGCAGCTCCCGGACGGCGGAGCAGTACTTC
CASSSRTAEQYF
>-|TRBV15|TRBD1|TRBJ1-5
TGTGCCACCGCGACAGGGAGTCAGCCCCAGCATTTT
CATATGSQPQHF
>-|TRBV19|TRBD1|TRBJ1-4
TGTGCCAGCGGACAACAGGGGGCTGAAAAACTGTTTTTT
CASGQQGAEKLFF
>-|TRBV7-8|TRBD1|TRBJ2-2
TGTGCCAGCAGCTTAGTTACGAGACAGGGCGGTTCCGGGGAGCTGTTTTTT
CASSLVTRQGGSGELFF
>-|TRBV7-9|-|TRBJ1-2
TGTGCCAGCAGCCCGGGGGTTAGTGTGGCGGGGAAGAACTATGGCTACACCTTC
CASSPGVSVAGKNYGYTF
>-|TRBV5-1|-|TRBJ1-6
TGCGCCAGCAGCTCGGCAGGGAAGGATTCACCCCTCCACTTT
CASSSAGKDSPLHF
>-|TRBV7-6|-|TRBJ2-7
TGTGCCAGCAGCTTAGTCGTCTACGAGCAGTACTTC
CASSLVVYEQYF
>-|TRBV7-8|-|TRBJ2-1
TGTGCCAGCAGCCCCGGGACTCTATCCTACAATGAGCAGTTCTTC
CASSPGTLSYNEQFF
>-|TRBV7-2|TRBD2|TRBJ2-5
TGTGCCAGCAGCTCCGGACTAGCGGGGGGGCAGGAGACCCAGTACTTC
CASSSGLAGGQETQYF
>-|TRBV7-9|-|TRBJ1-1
TGTGCCAGCAGCTTCAGTGGGAACACTGAAGCTTTCTTT
CASSFSGNTEAFF
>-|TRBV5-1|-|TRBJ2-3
TGCGCCAGCAGCCTTCGGGGAGTTAGCACAGATACGCAGTATTTT
CASSLRGVSTDTQYF
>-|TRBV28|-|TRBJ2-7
TGTGCCAGCAGTTTATCGGCTAGGCGCGAGCAGTACTTC
CASSLSARREQYF
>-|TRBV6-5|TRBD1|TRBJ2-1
TGTGCCAGCAGTTACATTGAGGGACAGCTCAATGAGCAGTTCTTC
CASSYIEGQLNEQFF
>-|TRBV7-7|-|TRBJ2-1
TGTGCCAGCAGCTTAGGTCAAAACAATGAGCAGTTCTTC
CASSLGQNNEQFF
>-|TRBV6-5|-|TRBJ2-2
TGTGCCAGCAGTTATTTGGACGTAGGTTTACCCGGGGAGCTGTTTTTT
CASSYLDVGLPGELFF
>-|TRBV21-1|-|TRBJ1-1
TGTGCCAGCAGCAAAGGGACAGGGTGGACTTTCATGAACACTGAAGCTTTCTTT
CASSKGTGWTFMNTEAFF
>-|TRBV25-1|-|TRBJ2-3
TGTGCCAGCGGCCTGGGCCTTCGAGATACAGATACGCAGTATTTT
CASGLGLRDTDTQYF
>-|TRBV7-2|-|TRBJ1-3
TGTGCCAGCAGCTTAGACAGCAACTCTGGAAACACCATATATTTT
CASSLDSNSGNTIYF
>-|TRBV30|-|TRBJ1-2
TGTGCCTGGATACTAACCGGCCGCCATTATGGCTACACCTTC
CAWILTGRHYGYTF
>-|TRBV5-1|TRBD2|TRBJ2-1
TGTGCCAGCAGGAGACTAGCGGGGAGTGGTGAGCAGTTCTTC
CASRRLAGSGEQFF
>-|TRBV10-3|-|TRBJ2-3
TGTGCCATCAGTGACCACGGCGGGGGCGGGGTTAGCACAGATACGCAGTATTTT
CAISDHGGGGVSTDTQYF
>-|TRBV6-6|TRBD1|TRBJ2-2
TGTGCCACGTTGACAGGGGGTGACACCGGGGAGCTGTTTTTT
CATLTGGDTGELFF
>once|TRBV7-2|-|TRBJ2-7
TGTGCCAGCAGCTTAGTTGGAGCCTACGAGCAGTACTTC
CASSLVGAYEQYF
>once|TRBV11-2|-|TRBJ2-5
TGTGCCAGCAGCTACGAAGAGACCCAGTACTTC
CASSYEETQYF
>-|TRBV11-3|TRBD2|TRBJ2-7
TGTGCCAGCAGCCGGGGGACTAGCGGGGGAGAATACGAGCAGTACTTC
CASSRGTSGGEYEQYF
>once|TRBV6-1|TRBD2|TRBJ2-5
TGTGCCAGCAGTGAAGCGCGGGGGGTTCGCGAGACCCAGTACTTC
CASSEARGVRETQYF
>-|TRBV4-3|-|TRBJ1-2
TGCGCCAGCAGCCAAGATCAAGTCTCCTCAAGGGGCTACACCTTC
CASSQDQVSSRGYTF
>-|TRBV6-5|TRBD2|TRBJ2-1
TGTGCCAGCAGGAAAACTAGCGACAATGAGCAGTTCTTC
CASRKTSDNEQFF
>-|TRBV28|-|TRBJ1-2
TGTGCCAGCAGTTTAAATCGACAGGTGTCGGATGGCTACACCTTC
CASSLNRQVSDGYTF
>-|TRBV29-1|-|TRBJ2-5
TGCAGCGTTGAATACAGGTTCGAGGGAACGCTTATTGGGACCCAGTACTTC
CSVEYRFEGTLIGTQYF